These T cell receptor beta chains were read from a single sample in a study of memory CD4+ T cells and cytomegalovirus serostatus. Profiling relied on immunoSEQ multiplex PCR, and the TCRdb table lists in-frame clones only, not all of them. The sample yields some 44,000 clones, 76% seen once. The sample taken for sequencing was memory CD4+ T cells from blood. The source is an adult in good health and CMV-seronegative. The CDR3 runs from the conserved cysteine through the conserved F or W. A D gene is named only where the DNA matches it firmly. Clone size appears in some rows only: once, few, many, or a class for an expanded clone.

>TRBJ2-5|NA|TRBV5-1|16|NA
TGCGCCAGCAGCTTGGCCTTGACCCTCGGTTCAGAGACCCAGTACTTC
CASSLALTLGSETQYF
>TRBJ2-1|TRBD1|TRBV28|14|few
TGTGCCAGCCTAACCCCAAGACAGGGGCAAGAGCAGTTCTTC
CASLTPRQGQEQFF
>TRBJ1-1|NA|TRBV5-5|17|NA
TGTGCCAGCAGCTTGGATGAGACAGGCTTCATGAACACTGAAGCTTTCTTT
CASSLDETGFMNTEAFF
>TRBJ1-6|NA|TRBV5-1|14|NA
TGCGCCAGCAGCCTCACAGGGTACGGTTCACCCCTCCACTTT
CASSLTGYGSPLHF
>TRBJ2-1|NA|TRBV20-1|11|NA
TGCAGCGGAATCAGCTACAATGAGCAGTTCTTC
CSGISYNEQFF
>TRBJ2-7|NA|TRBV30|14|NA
TGTGCCTGGAGTACAGGTTTTCAACCCTACGAGCAGTACTTC
CAWSTGFQPYEQYF
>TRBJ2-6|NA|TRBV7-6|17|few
TGTGCCAGCAGTTATCAGACAGGCGGGACTGGGGCCAACGTCCTGACTTTC
CASSYQTGGTGANVLTF
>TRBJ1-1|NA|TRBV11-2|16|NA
TGTGCCAGCAGCCCTGTTTTTAAGAGTCGGTACACTGAAGCTTTCTTT
CASSPVFKSRYTEAFF
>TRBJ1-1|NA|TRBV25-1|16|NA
TGTGCCAGCCGACCCCGCCTACAGAGCTTAAACACTGAAGCTTTCTTT
CASRPRLQSLNTEAFF
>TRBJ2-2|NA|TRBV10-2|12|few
TGCGCCAGCAGTGGTGGAGTCGGGGAGCTGTTTTTT
CASSGGVGELFF
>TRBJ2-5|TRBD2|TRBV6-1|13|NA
TGTGCCAGCAGGCTAGCGGACCAAGAGACCCAGTACTTC
CASRLADQETQYF
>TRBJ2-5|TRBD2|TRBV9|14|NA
TGTGCCAGCAGCGTAGTTGGTAGCGGGGGTTCCCAGTACTTC
CASSVVGSGGSQYF
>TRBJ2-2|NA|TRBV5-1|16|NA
TGCGCCAGCAGCCCGACCTCACAACCGAACACCGGGGAGCTGTTTTTT
CASSPTSQPNTGELFF
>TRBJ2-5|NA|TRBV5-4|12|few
TGTGCCAGCAGCCCTGGTCAAGAGACCCAGTACTTC
CASSPGQETQYF
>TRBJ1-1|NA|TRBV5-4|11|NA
TGTGCCACGGGGGCTTCCACTGAAGCTTTCTTT
CATGASTEAFF
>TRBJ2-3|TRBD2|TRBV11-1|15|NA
TGTGCCAGCAGCTTAGGAGTAGCGGGGGTAGATACGCAGTATTTT
CASSLGVAGVDTQYF
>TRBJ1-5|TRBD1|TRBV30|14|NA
TGTGCCTGGAACCGGGACAGGGCGGAGCAGCCCCAGCATTTT
CAWNRDRAEQPQHF
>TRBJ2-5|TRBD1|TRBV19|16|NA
TGTGCCAGTAGTATGACAGGGACAGGGGGCATGGAGACCCAGTACTTC
CASSMTGTGGMETQYF
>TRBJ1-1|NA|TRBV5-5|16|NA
TGTGCCAGCAGCTTGGGGGGGACTTATCTGAACACTGAAGCTTTCTTT
CASSLGGTYLNTEAFF
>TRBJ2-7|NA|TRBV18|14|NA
TGTGCCAGCTCACCAGAATCAGGGACATACGAGCAGTACTTC
CASSPESGTYEQYF
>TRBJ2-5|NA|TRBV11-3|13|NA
TGTGCCAGCAGCTTAAATTCAGGCGAGACCCAGTACTTC
CASSLNSGETQYF
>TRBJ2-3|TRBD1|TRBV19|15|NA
TGTGCCAGTAGGATCGGGGACAGGGTCGAGGATACGCAGTATTTT
CASRIGDRVEDTQYF
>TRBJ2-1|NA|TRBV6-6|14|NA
TGTGCCAGCAGTTACCAGGCCGCTTACAATGAGCAGTTCTTC
CASSYQAAYNEQFF
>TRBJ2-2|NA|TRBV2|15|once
TGTGCCAGCAGTAGCCAACAGGGTTTTGCCGGGGAGCTGTTTTTT
CASSSQQGFAGELFF
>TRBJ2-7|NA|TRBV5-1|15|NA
TGCGCCAGCAACTTGGGTGGGACAAACTCCTACGAGCAGTACTTC
CASNLGGTNSYEQYF
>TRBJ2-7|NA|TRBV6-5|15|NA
TGTGCCAGCAGGAAAACAGGGAGGGGGGCCTACGAGCAGTACTTC
CASRKTGRGAYEQYF
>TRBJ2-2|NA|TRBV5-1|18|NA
TGCGCCAGCAGCCCCCGGGCCCAGGGCCCTTCGAACACCGGGGAGCTGTTTTTT
CASSPRAQGPSNTGELFF
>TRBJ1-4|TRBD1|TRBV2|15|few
TGTGCCAGCAGCCTCCGGACAGGGACGAGTGAAAAACTGTTTTTT
CASSLRTGTSEKLFF
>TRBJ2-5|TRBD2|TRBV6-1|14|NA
TGTGCCAGCAGTGCGGGGGGACGAAAAGAGACCCAGTACTTC
CASSAGGRKETQYF
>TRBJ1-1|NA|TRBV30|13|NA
TGTGCCTGGCGGGACGGGGTTAGCACTGAAGCTTTCTTT
CAWRDGVSTEAFF
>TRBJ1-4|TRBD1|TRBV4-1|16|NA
TGCGCCAGCAGCCACCTAACCGGGACAGGGAGTGAAAAACTGTTTTTT
CASSHLTGTGSEKLFF